The 17 T cell receptor beta chains below were found in one sample sequenced in a study of response to subunit inactivated influenza vaccine (dated by TCRdb to 2017 to 2018). To prepare the library, RT-PCR was applied. Sequencing took place on an Illumina HiSeq 2500. Clones were called with MiXCR by TCRdb after fastp trimmed the public reads at Q25, and only in-frame beta chains were retained. When rows share a CDR3 protein, they turn into one entry using the most common DNA and genes. The sample contains hundreds of thousands of distinct CDR3 sequences, 14% of them found a single time. The ten largest make up roughly 7.6% of the sample. The sequences come from PBMCs from blood, collected around 14 days before vaccination. The receptor source for this set is a man in his fifties who received an inactivated influenza vaccine. Donor details come from another sample of the same person, matched by shared clones.

This clonotype was observed a handful of times. The chain combines TRBV20-1 with TRBJ2-3; 10 bases are shared with TRBD2. Germline-derived CDR1 and CDR2 are DFQATT and SNEGSKA (reference sequence). With 4 bases clipped from V and 5 bases from J, the junction kept 6 bases outside the gene matches. This CDR3 has 14 residues. The CDR3: CSATAGGPLDTQYF. The CDR3, as DNA: TGCAGTGCTACAGCGGGGGGGCCGTTAGATACGCAGTATTTT.

This clonotype was picked up a small number of times. The gene calls are TRBV29-1 and TRBJ2-3, with 11 bases that match TRBD2. Trimming at V came to 7 bases and at J to 3 bases, leaving 3 bases not matched to a gene. CDR1 and CDR2 from the germline V gene are SQVTM and ANQGSEA. The length of the CDR3 is 13 residues. The CDR3 is CSATSGTTDTQYF. For the CDR3, the DNA is TGCAGCGCGACTAGCGGGACGACAGATACGCAGTATTTT.

The genes are TRBV20-1 and TRBJ2-1; the D gene is possibly TRBD1 (5 bases). The CDR3 runs to 13 residues. Germline assignment: CDR1 DFQATT and CDR2 SNEGSKA (reference sequence). V lost 1 base, J lost 8 bases, and 12 bases lay in between. CDR3 DNA: TGCAGTGCTAGAGGTACCAGGGTCCATGAGCAGTTCTTC. It codes for CSARGTRVHEQFF.

The table lists this clonotype with many counts. The chain is built from TRBV11-1 and TRBJ2-2; weak D call: TRBD2 (5 bases). Germline CDR1 and CDR2: SGHAT and FQDESV (reference sequence). CDR3 length: 15 residues. Trimming removed 5 bases from V and 4 bases from J, with 14 bases in between. CDR3 sequence (DNA): TGTGCCAGCAGCAAACTAGGAAGGGCCACCGGGGAGCTGTTTTTT. Amino acid sequence: CASSKLGRATGELFF.

The chain employs TRBV21-1 and TRBJ2-3; whether TRBD1, the table's D call, matches the DNA was not checked. TRBV21-1 is shown as a pseudogene. CDR3 length: 17 residues. The CDR3 DNA follows: TGTGCCAGCAGCAGATTACAACAGGGGATCAGCACAGATACGCAGTATTTT. Amino acid sequence: CASSRLQQGISTDTQYF.

CDR3 nucleotides: TGCAGTGCTCGATTGGGGCGGTTGAACACTGAAGCTTTCTTT. Translating it yields CSARLGRLNTEAFF. This rearrangement joins TRBV20-1 to TRBJ1-1, with D possibly TRBD1 on 5 matching bases. The germline gives CDR1 DFQATT, CDR2 SNEGSKA (reference sequence). V dropped 5 bases and J dropped 0 bases, with 13 bases sitting between them. CDR3 length equals 14 residues.

The chain has TRBV24-1 and TRBJ2-1; possibly TRBD2 for D (6 bases). Germline CDR1 and CDR2: KGHDR and SFDVKD. This CDR3 has 15 amino acids. The ends were cut back, 7 bases at V and 9 bases at J, with 21 bases in the middle. The CDR3: CATSVDLAAGSEQFF. The CDR3 region has the DNA TGTGCCACCAGCGTCGATTTAGCGGCAGGGAGTGAGCAGTTCTTC.

The V call is TRBV29-1, the J call TRBJ2-7, with a possible D match to TRBD1 (6 bases). The germline CDR1 and CDR2 sequences are SQVTM and ANQGSEA. V lost 6 bases and J 2 bases, leaving 11 bases between the germline ends. The CDR3 consists of 12 residues. The CDR3 reads CSVRQGPYEQYF. CDR3 DNA: TGCAGCGTACGCCAGGGGCCCTACGAGCAGTACTTC.

This clonotype was seen a few times. The chain links TRBV4-1 to TRBJ1-2; no clear D gene. With 0 bases removed from V and 4 bases from J, the gap between germline ends came to 12 bases. The CDR3 is made up of 15 amino acids. CDR1 is MGHRA and CDR2 is YSYEKL in the germline V gene. The CDR3 sequence is CASSQDSESSYGYTF. The DNA for the CDR3 is TGCGCCAGCAGCCAAGATTCGGAGTCTTCCTATGGCTACACCTTC.

The chain couples TRBV5-6 to TRBJ1-1; 8 bases are shared with TRBD1. Germline V lookup: CDR1 SGHDT, CDR2 YYEEEE. The junction had 12 bases not matched to a gene; V was cut back by 3 bases and J by 8 bases. The CDR3 has 15 amino acids. The DNA for the CDR3 is TGTGCCAGCAGCTGGGGGGGACAGGTGAACAACGAAGCTTTCTTT. This codes for CASSWGGQVNNEAFF.

This chain links TRBV5-1 with TRBJ2-5; 7 nucleotides match TRBD1. Looked up from germline, CDR1 is SGHRS and CDR2 is YFSETQ. The CDR3 sequence is 16 residues long. The V gene end was trimmed by 0 bases and the J gene end by 7 bases; junction bases not matched to a gene: 12. The CDR3 is CASSLAPTGPRRTQYF. The CDR3 DNA reads TGCGCCAGCAGCTTGGCACCGACAGGGCCAAGAAGGACCCAGTACTTC.

The CDR3 region has the DNA TGTGCCACCAGCAGTGAGGGACGGAATTATGGCTACACCTTC. This codes for CATSSEGRNYGYTF. V gene TRBV15 combines with J gene TRBJ1-2, with a possible D match to TRBD1 (5 bases). V lost 3 bases to trimming and J lost 5 bases, with 13 bases between them. Germline CDR1 reads LNHNV; CDR2 reads YYDKDF (reference sequence). The CDR3 loop spans 14 amino acids.

This clonotype has just a few counts. The chain employs TRBV6-5 and TRBJ1-3; D gene unclear. In germline, CDR1 is MNHEY, CDR2 SVGAGI. The V and J ends lost 8 bases and 1 base respectively, with 15 bases between them. The CDR3 has 15 amino acids. The CDR3 protein is CASRSAGGSGNTIYF. CDR3 bases: TGTGCCAGCCGTTCGGCCGGCGGTTCTGGAAACACCATATATTTT.

This chain links TRBV3-1 with TRBJ1-2; a weak D match, TRBD1 (6 bases). CDR1 is LGHDT, CDR2 YNNKEL, per germline (reference sequence). This CDR3 contains 16 residues. Trimming took off 0 bases at V and 4 bases at J, with 15 bases between the two ends. The CDR3 reads CASSQDTTGYGYGYTF. CDR3 nucleotides: TGTGCCAGCAGCCAAGATACCACAGGGTATGGCTATGGCTACACCTTC.

This clonotype came up a few times. This chain joins TRBV7-8 and TRBJ2-2, with TRBD1 matching over 7 bases. Germline loops: CDR1 SGHVS, CDR2 FQNEAQ. The junction had 4 bases not matched to a gene; V was cut back by 0 bases and J by 6 bases. The CDR3 is made up of 15 amino acids. CDR3 sequence: CASSLATGWAGELFF. The CDR3 nucleotides read TGTGCCAGCAGCTTAGCGACAGGGTGGGCCGGGGAGCTGTTTTTT.

This clonotype turned up a few times. The rearrangement joins TRBV29-1 to TRBJ1-2; D not resolved. Germline V lookup: CDR1 SQVTM, CDR2 ANQGSEA. CDR3 length equals 12 residues. V shed 5 bases and J shed 8 bases, with 15 bases lying between them. DNA of the CDR3: TGCAGCGTTTCACTCCGTCCCGGCGGCTACACCTTC. Amino acid sequence: CSVSLRPGGYTF.

The chain is built from TRBV4-1 and TRBJ1-2, with unresolved D. Germline values: CDR1 MGHRA, CDR2 YSYEKL. The CDR3 is made up of 13 amino acids. Between the trimmed V and J ends, which lost 3 bases and 8 bases, there was a span of 13 bases. DNA of the CDR3: TGCGCCAGCAGCCAGGAGCCAGATGTGGGCTACACCTTC. It encodes CASSQEPDVGYTF.